Listed here are 10 T cell receptor beta chains from one sample, sequenced in a study of cytomegalovirus exposure and HLA in healthy donors. The table came from immunoSEQ multiplex PCR; TCRdb's copy has only in-frame clones and leaves some out. This sample has roughly 68,000 clones; approximately 90% occur once, and the top ten carry around 1.5%. The specimen was PBMCs. Receptors originate from a woman between 18 and 30 years old in good health and CMV-seronegative.

This chain uses TRBV20-1 with TRBJ1-1; D not certain. V lost 5 bases, J lost 3 bases, and 7 bases lay in between. This CDR3 is built from 11 residues. Germline values: CDR1 DFQATT, CDR2 SNEGSKA (reference sequence). The DNA for the CDR3 is TGCAGTGCTCCGGTGTACACTGAAGCTTTCTTT. Encoded protein: CSAPVYTEAFF.

The sample holds one count of this clone. This chain connects TRBV27 to TRBJ1-1; 7 nucleotides line up with TRBD1. The ends lost 0 bases at V and 10 bases at J; junction bases unmatched: 8. The V gene's germline CDR1 is MNHEY and CDR2 SMNVEV (reference sequence). The CDR3 has 14 amino acids. CDR3 in amino acids: CASSLSGTVGRAFF. Written as DNA, the CDR3 is TGTGCCAGCAGTTTATCAGGGACAGTGGGAAGAGCTTTCTTT.

The V call is TRBV5-1, the J call TRBJ1-1, with D possibly being TRBD1 (6 bases). Germline values: CDR1 SGHRS, CDR2 YFSETQ. The CDR3 covers 15 residues. The germline V and J ends were trimmed by 5 bases and 0 bases, with 14 bases remaining between them. The CDR3 bases are TGCGCCAGCAGGAGATGGGACACGGTGAACACTGAAGCTTTCTTT. It yields the protein CASRRWDTVNTEAFF. Full variable domain (rest looked up from reference TRBV5-1 and TRBJ1-1): KAGVTQTPRYLIKTRGQQVTLSCSPISGHRSVSWYQQTPGQGLQFLFEYFSETQRNKGNFPGRFSGRQFSNSRSEMNVSTLELGDSALYLCASRRWDTVNTEAFFGQGTRLTVV.

This clone occurred once. The gene calls are TRBV9 and TRBJ2-5, with TRBD2 matching over 7 bases. The CDR3 extends over 15 amino acids. CDR1 SGDLS and CDR2 YYNGEE come from the germline V gene. After removal of 4 bases from V and 3 bases from J, the junction contained 9 bases not matched to a gene. The CDR3 bases are TGTGCCAGCAGCTCTCGCGGGGGAGTAAAAGAGACCCAGTACTTC. The encoded protein is CASSSRGGVKETQYF. Supplemented by reference TRBV9 and TRBJ2-5, the full variable domain reads DSGVTQTPKHLITATGQRVTLRCSPRSGDLSVYWYQQSLDQGLQFLIQYYNGEERAKGNILERFSAQQFPDLHSELNLSSLELGDSALYFCASSSRGGVKETQYFGPGTRLLVL.

The rearrangement joins TRBV5-1 to TRBJ2-5; tentatively, D is TRBD1 (6 bases). This CDR3 has 13 amino acids. The V gene's germline CDR1 is SGHRS and CDR2 YFSETQ. V gave up 4 bases and J gave up 4 bases, with 11 bases separating them. The CDR3 nucleotides read TGCGCCAGCAGCACAACAGGGAGAGAGACCCAGTACTTC. Encoded protein: CASSTTGRETQYF.

The V call is TRBV6-4, the J call TRBJ2-7, with a tentative D call TRBD2 (5 bases). The CDR3 runs 14 residues. V lost 4 bases to trimming and J lost 1 base, with 11 bases between them. The germline V gene has CDR1 MRHNA and CDR2 SNTAGT. The CDR3 coding sequence is TGTGCCAGCAGTGCCTCGGAGCGGTCCTACGAGCAGTACTTC. This codes for CASSASERSYEQYF.

The gene calls are TRBV7-3 and TRBJ2-2, with a possible D match to TRBD2 (6 bases). With 6 bases removed from V and 2 bases from J, the gap between germline ends came to 13 bases. Per the germline V gene, CDR1 is SGHTA and CDR2 is FQGTGA. The CDR3 length is 15 residues. The CDR3 DNA reads TGTGCCAGCAGGGTGAGCGGGCACAACACCGGGGAGCTGTTTTTT. This gives the protein CASRVSGHNTGELFF.

The J gene is TRBJ1-2, the V gene TRBV5-4, with 8 bases fitting TRBD1. Germline V lookup: CDR1 SGHNT, CDR2 YYREEE (reference sequence). The CDR3 totals 13 residues. The V gene end was trimmed by 4 bases and the J gene end by 8 bases; junction bases not matched to a gene: 7. CDR3 protein: CASSATGGYGYTF. CDR3 DNA sequence: TGTGCCAGCAGCGCTACAGGGGGGTACGGCTACACCTTC.

V gene TRBV19 combines with J gene TRBJ2-7; 8 bases line up with TRBD2. The CDR3 length is 14 residues. The junction had 1 base not matched to a gene; V was cut back by 2 bases and J by 1 base. Germline V lookup: CDR1 LNHDA, CDR2 SQIVND (reference sequence). CDR3 bases: TGTGCCAGTAGTATAACTAGCGGTTCCTACGAGCAGTACTTC. Translated: CASSITSGSYEQYF.

This clone was seen only a few times. This chain joins TRBV30 and TRBJ1-6; 8 bases line up with TRBD1. The CDR3 extends over 13 amino acids. The J segment lost 7 bases and the V segment lost 8 bases, leaving 7 bases of the junction unmatched. Germline lookup yields CDR1 GTSNPN and CDR2 SVGIG (reference sequence). The chain's CDR3 is CAVVRDRNSPLHF. DNA for the CDR3: TGTGCCGTGGTCAGGGACAGGAATTCACCCCTCCACTTT.